The T cell receptor (beta chain) described here comes from a study of spatial heterogeneity in lung cancer. Study as a whole: Each unique TCR and UMI combination was seen more than ten times on average in raw reads.

TCRdb called the 5' RACE reads again in MiXCR, with one record for every CDR3 protein. The sample yields under 20,000 distinct CDR3 sequences, under 7% seen once. Whole-study findings and limits: Nonsynonymous mutation counts, ubiquitous and regional, were tracked by the respective counts of ubiquitous and regional expanded TCRs. The study found that expanded intratumoral alpha and beta TCR counts tracked tumor mutation counts. Coverage of tumor T cells was estimated at 6% to 7.5% for alpha chains and 13% to 15% for beta chains.

Time point given: sample taken at primary tumor resection. Sequencing of whole RNA from tumor, nontumor lung or frozen PBMC involved no sorting. This clonotype was observed at least ten times. Its antigen remains unidentified. The sample consisted of lung tumor tissue, taken at surgery. The clonotype was recovered from a male donor with early-stage non-small cell lung cancer.

CDR3 protein: CAISPDAMNTEAFF. The DNA for the CDR3 is TGTGCCATCAGCCCGGACGCTATGAACACTGAAGCTTTCTTT. The chain carries TRBV10-3 and TRBJ1-1, with D hard to call. The CDR3 runs 14 residues. Trimming pared 6 bases from V and 0 bases from J, leaving 11 bases between. Germline V gene data show CDR1 as ENHRY and CDR2 as SYGVKD.